A selection of T cell receptor beta chains follows, all from one sample in a study of identical twins. TCRdb recomputed calls from the 5' RACE reads with MiXCR, one row per CDR3 protein. Of about 810,000 distinct CDR3 sequences listed, 9% to 15% are singletons. The data were also submitted as part of a second study, on yellow fever vaccine responses in identical twins.

The sequenced sample consisted of PBMCs. These receptors were collected from a young woman in good health. Both conserved end residues are part of each CDR3. A D gene is named only where the DNA matches it firmly. Clone size is stated in some rows and not others, as once, few, many or a class when expanded.

CDR3	DNA	size	V	J	D
CASSLSSRGYNEQFF	TGCGCCAGCAGCTTGTCTAGCAGGGGGTACAATGAGCAGTTCTTC	few	TRBV5-1	TRBJ2-1	TRBD1
CASREGNQETQYF	TGTGCCAGCAGAGAAGGAAACCAAGAGACCCAGTACTTC	-	TRBV27	TRBJ2-5	-
CASGLGAKMTTTSNTGELFF	TGTGCTAGTGGTTTGGGGGCGAAAATGACGACGACTTCGAACACCGGGGAGCTGTTTTTT	-	TRBV12-5	TRBJ2-2	-
CASSQAPSATGGETQYF	TGCGCCAGCAGCCAAGCCCCGTCGGCAACTGGGGGAGAGACCCAGTACTTC	-	TRBV4-1	TRBJ2-5	-
CASSLATLGGQHEQFF	TGCGCCAGCAGCTTGGCCACGCTAGGGGGCCAGCATGAGCAGTTCTTC	few	TRBV5-1	TRBJ2-1	TRBD1
CSASRDVGGNTEAFF	TGCAGTGCCAGCCGGGACGTCGGTGGGAACACTGAAGCTTTCTTT	-	TRBV20-1	TRBJ1-1	-
CASSYGLAGNEQFF	TGTGCCAGCAGTTATGGACTAGCCGGTAATGAGCAGTTCTTC	-	TRBV27	TRBJ2-1	TRBD2
CSARVRYEQFF	TGCAGTGCTAGGGTCCGTTATGAGCAGTTCTTC	many	TRBV20-1	TRBJ2-1	-
CATSDSTVPRETQYF	TGTGCCACCAGTGATTCCACAGTGCCCCGAGAGACGCAGTATTTT	few	TRBV24-1	TRBJ2-3	-
CASSLYTSGYYEQYF	TGTGCCAGCAGTTTATACACCTCCGGTTACTACGAGCAGTACTTC	few	TRBV12-3/TRBV12-4	TRBJ2-7	-
CASSAVGTGAYNEQFF	TGTGCCAGCAGCGCCGTTGGGACAGGGGCCTACAATGAGCAGTTCTTC	-	TRBV7-8	TRBJ2-1	TRBD1
CASSVGGRANNEQFF	TGTGCCAGCAGCGTAGGCGGGAGGGCCAATAATGAGCAGTTCTTC	-	TRBV9	TRBJ2-1	TRBD2
CASSQLTDEQYF	TGTGCCAGCAGCCAGCTCACTGACGAGCAGTACTTC	many	TRBV3-1	TRBJ2-7	-
CASSYSGPSYNEQFF	TGTGCCAGCAGTTACTCGGGACCTTCCTACAATGAGCAGTTCTTC	-	TRBV6-5	TRBJ2-1	-
CASRREQGARGNQPQHF	TGCGCCAGCAGACGAGAACAGGGGGCGCGGGGCAATCAGCCCCAGCATTTT	-	TRBV4-1	TRBJ1-5	TRBD1
CASSPRPEPTYEQYF	TGTGCCAGCAGTCCAAGACCCGAACCGACCTACGAGCAGTACTTC	-	TRBV6-6	TRBJ2-7	-
CASSSGSDTEAFF	TGTGCCAGCAGTTCTGGGTCGGACACTGAAGCTTTCTTT	few	TRBV6-6	TRBJ1-1	-
CAISGSGGKQETQYF	TGTGCCATCAGTGGGTCGGGAGGTAAACAAGAGACCCAGTACTTC	-	TRBV10-3	TRBJ2-5	TRBD2
CASSPRDGVEAFF	TGTGCCAGCAGCCCTAGGGACGGAGTTGAAGCTTTCTTT	few	TRBV7-8	TRBJ1-1	-
CASSLALGTEETQYF	TGTGCCAGCAGCTTAGCGCTAGGGACAGAAGAGACCCAGTACTTC	-	TRBV7-9	TRBJ2-5	TRBD1
CASRGDSTTYGYTF	TGTGCCAGCAGGGGGGACAGTACGACGTATGGCTACACCTTC	-	TRBV12-3/TRBV12-4	TRBJ1-2	TRBD1
CSVELAVKRYEQYF	TGCAGCGTTGAACTAGCGGTAAAAAGATACGAGCAGTACTTC	-	TRBV29-1	TRBJ2-7	TRBD2
CSAARGGDEQFF	TGCAGTGCTGCCCGTGGTGGGGATGAGCAGTTCTTC	-	TRBV20-1	TRBJ2-1	-
CASSPRGGQAYEQYF	TGTGCCAGCAGCCCTAGGGGTGGACAGGCGTACGAGCAGTACTTC	-	TRBV7-9	TRBJ2-7	TRBD1
CASSAARETQYF	TGTGCCAGCAGCGCCGCCAGAGAGACCCAGTACTTC	few	TRBV28	TRBJ2-5	-
CSASHQNYNEQFF	TGCAGTGCTAGTCACCAGAACTACAATGAGCAGTTCTTC	-	TRBV20-1	TRBJ2-1	-
CASSDAGMALLRNEQFF	TGTGCCAGCAGTGATGCGGGTATGGCACTCCTCCGCAATGAGCAGTTCTTC	many	TRBV2	TRBJ2-1	-
CSVEEDTSSGANVLTF	TGCAGCGTTGAAGAGGACACGAGCTCTGGGGCCAACGTCCTGACTTTC	-	TRBV29-1	TRBJ2-6	-
CASSYARVQETQYF	TGTGCCAGCAGTTACGCGAGAGTGCAAGAGACCCAGTACTTC	few	TRBV6-5	TRBJ2-5	-
CASSTAGLTGKQHYGYTF	TGTGCCAGCAGCACCGCGGGTCTTACAGGGAAACAGCACTATGGCTACACCTTC	-	TRBV11-1	TRBJ1-2	-
CASSRDPISGYNEQFF	TGTGCCAGCAGCAGGGACCCGATCTCGGGTTACAATGAGCAGTTCTTC	few	TRBV3-1	TRBJ2-1	-
CASSLVQAQETQYF	TGTGCCAGCAGTTTGGTGCAGGCTCAAGAGACCCAGTACTTC	-	TRBV28	TRBJ2-5	-
CASRGTSGRGETQYF	TGTGCCAGCAGGGGGACTAGCGGGAGAGGTGAGACCCAGTACTTC	few	TRBV2	TRBJ2-5	TRBD2
CSAYQGSYNSPLHF	TGCAGTGCTTACCAGGGGTCCTATAATTCACCCCTCCACTTT	few	TRBV20-1	TRBJ1-6	-
CASSQGRGLSEAFF	TGCGCCAGCAGCCAAGGCCGAGGGTTATCGGAAGCTTTCTTT	few	TRBV4-1	TRBJ1-1	-
CATSASGVDTEAFF	TGTGCCACCAGTGCCAGTGGGGTCGACACTGAAGCTTTCTTT	-	TRBV24-1	TRBJ1-1	-
CSAREGQTDHSPLHF	TGCAGTGCTAGAGAGGGACAGACAGATCATTCACCCCTCCACTTT	-	TRBV20-1	TRBJ1-6	TRBD1
CSARAGTPNEKLFF	TGCAGTGCTAGAGCGGGGACCCCTAATGAAAAACTGTTTTTT	few	TRBV20-1	TRBJ1-4	-
CASTSGRNNEQFF	TGTGCCAGCACTAGCGGGAGAAACAATGAGCAGTTCTTC	few	TRBV2	TRBJ2-1	TRBD2
CASSWTGSSTYEQYF	TGCGCCAGCAGCTGGACAGGGAGTTCCACCTACGAGCAGTACTTC	-	TRBV5-1	TRBJ2-7	TRBD1
CAISRKWGAEQYF	TGTGCCATCAGTAGGAAGTGGGGAGCGGAGCAGTACTTC	few	TRBV10-3	TRBJ2-7	-
CASSFTIAGSYEQYF	TGTGCCAGCAGCTTCACGATAGCGGGGAGCTACGAGCAGTACTTC	few	TRBV12-3/TRBV12-4	TRBJ2-7	TRBD2
CASSQVASGNEQFF	TGTGCCAGCAGCCAAGTTGCTAGCGGGAATGAGCAGTTCTTC	-	TRBV3-1	TRBJ2-1	TRBD2
CASSEGRGRYGYTF	TGTGCCAGCAGTGAAGGTCGGGGGCGATATGGCTACACCTTC	few	TRBV6-1	TRBJ1-2	-
CASSQDRSGNYNEQFF	TGTGCCAGCAGCCAAGATCGGAGCGGGAATTACAATGAGCAGTTCTTC	-	TRBV4-2	TRBJ2-1	TRBD2
CASSPARQDYNSPLHF	TGTGCCAGCAGCCCCGCTCGACAGGATTATAATTCACCCCTCCACTTT	-	TRBV7-9	TRBJ1-6	-
CASSVDPSGDTEAFF	TGCGCCAGCAGCGTGGACCCCTCCGGGGACACTGAAGCTTTCTTT	few	TRBV5-1	TRBJ1-1	-
CASSLPELAGPTGELFF	TGTGCCAGCAGTTTACCCGAGCTAGCGGGCCCCACCGGGGAGCTGTTTTTT	-	TRBV12-3/TRBV12-4	TRBJ2-2	TRBD2
CASSLREEGGELFF	TGTGCCAGCAGTTTGAGGGAAGAGGGCGGGGAGCTGTTTTTT	few	TRBV12-3/TRBV12-4	TRBJ2-2	-
CASSSGTYAGEEEQYF	TGTGCCAGCAGTTCGGGGACATACGCCGGGGAAGAGGAGCAGTACTTC	few	TRBV28	TRBJ2-7	-
CASSSRAQATNEKLFF	TGTGCCAGCAGCTCGAGGGCACAGGCTACTAATGAAAAACTGTTTTTT	few	TRBV5-6	TRBJ1-4	-
CAISTGTGVYEQYF	TGTGCCATCAGTACCGGGACAGGGGTGTACGAGCAGTACTTC	-	TRBV10-3	TRBJ2-7	TRBD1
CSASVTGGLASPLHF	TGCAGTGCAAGCGTGACGGGTGGTTTGGCTTCACCCCTCCACTTT	-	TRBV20-1	TRBJ1-6	-
CASSGQMNTGELFF	TGTGCCAGCAGCGGGCAGATGAACACCGGGGAGCTGTTTTTT	few	TRBV7-9	TRBJ2-2	-